This TCR beta chain is from a study of PD-1 blockade in classical Hodgkin lymphoma. General observations from the study: Significantly greater TCR diversity emerged by C4D1 in CD4+ cells but not CD8+ cells. Lower baseline TCR diversity marked trial partial responders and progressors.

No patient escaped relapse after autologous stem cell transplantation, and brentuximab vedotin exposure varied. Comment on this clone: Its target is not known.

Clones were read by immunoSEQ multiplex PCR, and TCRdb kept only the in-frame ones, dropping some. The table includes under 100,000 clones, roughly 91% detected once. This TCR was recovered from a human donor with classical Hodgkin lymphoma. This material consisted of peripheral blood mononuclear cells (PBMCs), taken before the second cycle of nivolumab.

The DNA for the CDR3 is TGTGCCAGCAGTTTATATGTTCAGGGTAATGAGCAGTTCTTC. The encoded protein is CASSLYVQGNEQFF. This sequence joins TRBV27 and TRBJ2-1; TRBD1 is a possible D gene (5 bases). Germline V CDR1 and CDR2: MNHEY, SMNVEV (reference sequence). V was pared by 1 base and J by 7 bases, with 11 bases between. The CDR3 length is 14 residues.